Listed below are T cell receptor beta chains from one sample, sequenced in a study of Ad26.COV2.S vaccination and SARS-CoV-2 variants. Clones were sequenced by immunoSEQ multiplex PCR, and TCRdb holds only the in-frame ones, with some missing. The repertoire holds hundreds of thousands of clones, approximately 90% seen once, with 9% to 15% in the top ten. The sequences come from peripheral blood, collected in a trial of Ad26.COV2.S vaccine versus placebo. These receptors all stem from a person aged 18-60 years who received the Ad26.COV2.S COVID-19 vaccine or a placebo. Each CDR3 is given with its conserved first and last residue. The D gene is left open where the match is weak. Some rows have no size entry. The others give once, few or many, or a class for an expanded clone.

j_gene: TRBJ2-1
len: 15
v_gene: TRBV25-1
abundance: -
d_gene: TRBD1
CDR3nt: TGTGCCAGCATTGAGGACAGGGGTTATGAAGATGAGCAGTTCTTC
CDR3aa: CASIEDRGYEDEQFF

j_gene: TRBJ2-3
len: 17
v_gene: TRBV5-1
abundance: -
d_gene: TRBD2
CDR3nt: TGCGCCAGCAGCTTGGACCCTAGCGGGAGCCTCACAGATACGCAGTATTTT
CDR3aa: CASSLDPSGSLTDTQYF

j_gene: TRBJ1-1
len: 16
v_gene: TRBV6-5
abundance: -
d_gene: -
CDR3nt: TGTGCCAGCAGTTACGCTGGGGGAAAGAGGAGGACTGAAGCTTTCTTT
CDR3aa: CASSYAGGKRRTEAFF

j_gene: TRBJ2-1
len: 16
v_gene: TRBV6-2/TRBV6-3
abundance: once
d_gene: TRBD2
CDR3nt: TGTGCCAGCAGTGCCGCAGAGCGGGAGGGGCTCAATGAGCAGTTCTTC
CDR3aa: CASSAAEREGLNEQFF

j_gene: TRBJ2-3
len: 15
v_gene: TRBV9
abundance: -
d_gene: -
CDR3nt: TGTGCCAGCAGCGTAGAGTCTCCTAGCACAGATACGCAGTATTTT
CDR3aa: CASSVESPSTDTQYF

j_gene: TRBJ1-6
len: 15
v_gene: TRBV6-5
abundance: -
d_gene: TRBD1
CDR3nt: TGTGCCAGCAGTTACGGACAGGGGGCTAATTCACCCCTCCACTTT
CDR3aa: CASSYGQGANSPLHF

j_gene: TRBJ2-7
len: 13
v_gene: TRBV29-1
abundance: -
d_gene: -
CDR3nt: TGCAGCGTTGTGGTGACATCACAAAACGAGCAGTACTTC
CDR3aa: CSVVVTSQNEQYF

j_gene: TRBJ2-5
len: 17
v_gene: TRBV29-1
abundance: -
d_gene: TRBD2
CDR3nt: TGCAGCGTTGAAGAAACGGGACTAGCGGGCCTCCAAGAGACCCAGTACTTC
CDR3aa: CSVEETGLAGLQETQYF

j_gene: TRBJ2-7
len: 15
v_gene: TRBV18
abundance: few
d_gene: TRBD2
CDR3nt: TGTGCCAGCTCACCACGGACTAGCGGGCCTGGGGAGCAGTACTTC
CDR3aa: CASSPRTSGPGEQYF

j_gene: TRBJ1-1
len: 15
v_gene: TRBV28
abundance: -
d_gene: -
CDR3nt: TGTGCCAGCAGTGACCCGACAGCGCTGAACACTGAAGCTTTCTTT
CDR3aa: CASSDPTALNTEAFF

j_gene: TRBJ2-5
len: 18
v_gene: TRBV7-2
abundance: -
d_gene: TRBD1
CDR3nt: TGTGCCAGCAGCCCGCGCCCGGGACAGGGGGCATATCAAGAGACCCAGTACTTC
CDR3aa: CASSPRPGQGAYQETQYF

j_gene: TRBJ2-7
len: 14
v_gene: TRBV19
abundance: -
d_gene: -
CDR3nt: TGTGCCAGTAGTATTGGACGCAACTCCTACGAGCAGTACTTC
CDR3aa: CASSIGRNSYEQYF

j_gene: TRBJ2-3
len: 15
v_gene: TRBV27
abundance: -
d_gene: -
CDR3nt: TGTGCCAGCAGTTTATGGGGGGACGACACAGATACGCAGTATTTT
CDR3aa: CASSLWGDDTDTQYF

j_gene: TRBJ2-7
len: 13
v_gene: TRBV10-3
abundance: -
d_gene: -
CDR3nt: TGTGCCATCAGTAAGCAGGCTTCCTACGAGCAGTACTTC
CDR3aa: CAISKQASYEQYF

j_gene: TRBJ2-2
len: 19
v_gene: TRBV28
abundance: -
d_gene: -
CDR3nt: TGTGCCAGCAGTTTTGGGCTAGCTGAGACCTTGCATCACACCGGGGAGCTGTTTTTT
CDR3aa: CASSFGLAETLHHTGELFF

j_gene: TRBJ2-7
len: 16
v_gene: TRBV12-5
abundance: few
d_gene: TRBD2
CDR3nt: TGTGCTAGTGGTTCAATCCCGGGACTAGCGGGAGACGAGCAGTACTTC
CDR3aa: CASGSIPGLAGDEQYF

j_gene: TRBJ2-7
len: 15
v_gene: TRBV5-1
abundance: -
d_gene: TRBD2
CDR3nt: TGCGCCAGCAGCTTGTTAGCGGGAGTCTCCTACGAGCAGTACTTC
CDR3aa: CASSLLAGVSYEQYF

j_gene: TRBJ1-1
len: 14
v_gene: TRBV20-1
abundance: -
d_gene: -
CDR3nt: TGCAGTGCTAGTGGACAGTGGGGGAACACTGAAGCTTTCTTT
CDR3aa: CSASGQWGNTEAFF

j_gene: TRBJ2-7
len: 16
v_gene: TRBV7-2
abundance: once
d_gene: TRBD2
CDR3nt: TGTGCCAGCAGCTCGGGACTAGCGGGAGCTGTGTACGAGCAGTACTTC
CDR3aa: CASSSGLAGAVYEQYF

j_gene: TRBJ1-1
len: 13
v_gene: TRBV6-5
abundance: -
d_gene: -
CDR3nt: TGTGCCAGCAGTTACAACAGGAACACTGAAGCTTTCTTT
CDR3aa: CASSYNRNTEAFF

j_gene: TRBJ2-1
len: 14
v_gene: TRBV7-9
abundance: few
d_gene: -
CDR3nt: TGTGCCAGCAGCCCATGGGGGACATTCAATGAGCAGTTCTTC
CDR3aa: CASSPWGTFNEQFF

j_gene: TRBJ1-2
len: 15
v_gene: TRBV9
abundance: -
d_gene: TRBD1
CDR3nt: TGTGCCAGCAGCCTGGACAGGGGGTTGACATATGGCTACACCTTC
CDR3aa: CASSLDRGLTYGYTF

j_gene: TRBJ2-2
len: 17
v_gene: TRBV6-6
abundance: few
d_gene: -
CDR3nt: TGTGCCAGCAGTCTTACGTCCCCGCCCATCTACACCGGGGAGCTGTTTTTT
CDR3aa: CASSLTSPPIYTGELFF

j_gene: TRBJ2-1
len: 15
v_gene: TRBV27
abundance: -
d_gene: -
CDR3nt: TGTGCCAGCAGACCCGGACAGTTCTCCTACAATGAGCAGTTCTTC
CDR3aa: CASRPGQFSYNEQFF

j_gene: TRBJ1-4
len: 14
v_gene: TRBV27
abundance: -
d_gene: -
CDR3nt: TGTGCCAGCAGTGCGGCAGGGCTCAATGAAAAACTGTTTTTT
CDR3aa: CASSAAGLNEKLFF

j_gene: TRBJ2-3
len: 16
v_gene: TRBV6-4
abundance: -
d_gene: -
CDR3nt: TGTGCCAGCAGACCTCGCGGGACATACCTCACAGATACGCAGTATTTT
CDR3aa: CASRPRGTYLTDTQYF

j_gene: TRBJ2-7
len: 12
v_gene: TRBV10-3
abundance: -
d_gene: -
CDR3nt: TGTGCCATCAGTGAGCGTGGCCTTGAGCAGTACTTC
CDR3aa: CAISERGLEQYF

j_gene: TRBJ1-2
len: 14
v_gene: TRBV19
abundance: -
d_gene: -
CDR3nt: TGTGCCAGTAACCGGGACAAACTTAACTATGGCTACACCTTC
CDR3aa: CASNRDKLNYGYTF

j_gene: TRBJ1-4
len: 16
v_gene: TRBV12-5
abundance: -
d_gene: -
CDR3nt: TGTGCTAGTGGTTTGGTCGTCAGGGGACCCCCCGAAAAACTGTTTTTT
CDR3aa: CASGLVVRGPPEKLFF

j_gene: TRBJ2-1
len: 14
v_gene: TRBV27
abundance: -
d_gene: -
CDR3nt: TGTGCCAGCATGAGCGGAGCGACCTACAATGAGCAGTTCTTC
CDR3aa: CASMSGATYNEQFF

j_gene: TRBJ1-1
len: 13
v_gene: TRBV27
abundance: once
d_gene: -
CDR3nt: TGTGCCAGCAGTTTTAGCCCGAACACTGAAGCTTTCTTT
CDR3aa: CASSFSPNTEAFF

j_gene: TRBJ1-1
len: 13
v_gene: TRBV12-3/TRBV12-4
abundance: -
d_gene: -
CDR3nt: TGTGCCAGCAGGGGCCTAATGAACACTGAAGCTTTCTTT
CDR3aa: CASRGLMNTEAFF

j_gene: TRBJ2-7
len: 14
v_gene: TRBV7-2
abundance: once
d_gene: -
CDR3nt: TGTGCCAGCAGCTCCGTGACAGACTCCTACGAGCAGTACTTC
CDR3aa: CASSSVTDSYEQYF

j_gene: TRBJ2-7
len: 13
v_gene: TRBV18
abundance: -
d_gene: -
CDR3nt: TGTGCCAGCTCACCGGCCAGAACCTACGAGCAGTACTTC
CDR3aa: CASSPARTYEQYF

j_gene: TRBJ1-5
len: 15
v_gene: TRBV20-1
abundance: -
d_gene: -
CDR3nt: TGCAGTGCTAGTCGGGGGGTGGGGGGCAATCAGCCCCAGCATTTT
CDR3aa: CSASRGVGGNQPQHF

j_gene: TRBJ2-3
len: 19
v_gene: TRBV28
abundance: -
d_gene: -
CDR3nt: TGTGCCAGCAGACCCAACCTCCCCATACGTGACTATCCGACAGATACGCAGTATTTT
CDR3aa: CASRPNLPIRDYPTDTQYF

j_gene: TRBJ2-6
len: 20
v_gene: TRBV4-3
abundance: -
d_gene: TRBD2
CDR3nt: TGCGCCAGCAGCCAAGAGGGACTAGCGGGAGGGATCTCTGGGGCCAACGTCCTGACTTTC
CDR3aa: CASSQEGLAGGISGANVLTF

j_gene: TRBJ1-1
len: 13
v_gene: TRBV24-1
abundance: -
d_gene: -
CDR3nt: TGTGCCACCAGTGAGCCACCGGGCGATGAAGCTTTCTTT
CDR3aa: CATSEPPGDEAFF

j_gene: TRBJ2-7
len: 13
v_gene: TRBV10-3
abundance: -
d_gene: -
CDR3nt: TGTGCCATCAGTGGGGATCTAGTCAACGAGCAGTACTTC
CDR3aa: CAISGDLVNEQYF

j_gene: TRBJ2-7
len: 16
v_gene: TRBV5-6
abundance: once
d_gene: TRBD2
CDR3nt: TGTGCCAGCAGCTTCCTTGCTAGCGGGAGAGGATACGAGCAGTACTTC
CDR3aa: CASSFLASGRGYEQYF

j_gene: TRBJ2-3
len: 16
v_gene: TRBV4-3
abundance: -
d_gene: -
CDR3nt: TGCGCCAGCAGCCAAGATGGGGGATCCCCCGGGAATACGCAGTATTTT
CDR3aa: CASSQDGGSPGNTQYF

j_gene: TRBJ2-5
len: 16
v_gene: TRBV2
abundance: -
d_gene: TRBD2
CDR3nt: TGTGCCAGCAGTGAAGATGGGACTAGCGGGAGGAAGACCCAGTACTTC
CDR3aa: CASSEDGTSGRKTQYF

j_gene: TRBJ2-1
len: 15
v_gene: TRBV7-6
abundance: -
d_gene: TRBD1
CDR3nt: TGTGCCAGCAGCGCCCGACAGGGGGCCTACAATGAGCAGTTCTTC
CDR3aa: CASSARQGAYNEQFF

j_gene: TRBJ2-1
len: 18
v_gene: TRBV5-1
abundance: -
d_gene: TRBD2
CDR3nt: TGCGCCAGCAGCGCCACGCCTAGCGGGATAACCTCCTACAATGAGCAGTTCTTC
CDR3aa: CASSATPSGITSYNEQFF

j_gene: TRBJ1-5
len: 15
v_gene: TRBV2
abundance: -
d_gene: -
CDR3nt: TGTGCCAGCAGTGCCGGGCAGAGTATCAATCAGCCCCAGCATTTT
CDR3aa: CASSAGQSINQPQHF

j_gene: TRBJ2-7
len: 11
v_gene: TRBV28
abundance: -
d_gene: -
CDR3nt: TGTGCCACCAAGACTATAGCCGAGCAGTACTTC
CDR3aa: CATKTIAEQYF

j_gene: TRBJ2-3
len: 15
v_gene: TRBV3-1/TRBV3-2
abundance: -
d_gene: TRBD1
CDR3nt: TGTGCCAGCAGCCAAGTACAGGGGAACACAGATACGCAGTATTTT
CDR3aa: CASSQVQGNTDTQYF

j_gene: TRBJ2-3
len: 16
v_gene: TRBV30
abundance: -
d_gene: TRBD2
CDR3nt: TGTGCCTGGAGTGGGCCCGGGGCGGGAGGGTTTGATACGCAGTATTTT
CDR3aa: CAWSGPGAGGFDTQYF

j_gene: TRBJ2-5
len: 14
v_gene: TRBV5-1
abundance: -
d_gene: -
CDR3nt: TGCGCCAGCAGCTTGAAGTCTAACGGGGAGACCCAGTACTTC
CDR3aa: CASSLKSNGETQYF

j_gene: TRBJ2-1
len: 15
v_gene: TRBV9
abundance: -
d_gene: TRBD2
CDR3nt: TGTGCCAGCAGCGCCTTAGCGGGAGGGCCGAATGAGCAGTTCTTC
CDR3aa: CASSALAGGPNEQFF

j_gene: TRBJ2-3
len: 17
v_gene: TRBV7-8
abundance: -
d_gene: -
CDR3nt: TGTGCCAGCAGATCCGCCCGGGCGGGCGTGGGTGCAGATACGCAGTATTTT
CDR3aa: CASRSARAGVGADTQYF

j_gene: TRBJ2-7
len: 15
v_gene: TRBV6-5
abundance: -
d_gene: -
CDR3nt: TGTGCCAGCAGTTACAGTGGGGTGGGCCTGAGGGAGCAGTACTTC
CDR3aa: CASSYSGVGLREQYF